This T cell receptor beta chain was identified during a study of shared clonotypes between healthy human individuals. Study details: The people who gave samples were a couple of women and a few men aged 18 to 49.

The table came from immunoSEQ multiplex PCR; TCRdb's copy has only in-frame clones and leaves some out. Here the sample spans 2 million to 2.5 million clones, more than 80% being singletons. CDR1 is SNHLY, CDR2 FYNNEI, per germline. After removal of 3 bases from V and 2 bases from J, the junction contained 7 bases not matched to a gene. This CDR3 spans 16 amino acids. Sequencing used naive CD4+ T cells from PBMCs. As for subset: CD45RA+ positively selected. This receptor was obtained from a man aged 18 to 29 in good health. Some clones in this sample may be carry-over from other donors' samples. V is TRBV2 and J is TRBJ1-2, with 9 bases fitting TRBD1. DNA of the CDR3: TGTGCCAGCAGTGATGAGGTGGGACAGGGCAACTATGGCTACACCTTC. It translates to CASSDEVGQGNYGYTF.